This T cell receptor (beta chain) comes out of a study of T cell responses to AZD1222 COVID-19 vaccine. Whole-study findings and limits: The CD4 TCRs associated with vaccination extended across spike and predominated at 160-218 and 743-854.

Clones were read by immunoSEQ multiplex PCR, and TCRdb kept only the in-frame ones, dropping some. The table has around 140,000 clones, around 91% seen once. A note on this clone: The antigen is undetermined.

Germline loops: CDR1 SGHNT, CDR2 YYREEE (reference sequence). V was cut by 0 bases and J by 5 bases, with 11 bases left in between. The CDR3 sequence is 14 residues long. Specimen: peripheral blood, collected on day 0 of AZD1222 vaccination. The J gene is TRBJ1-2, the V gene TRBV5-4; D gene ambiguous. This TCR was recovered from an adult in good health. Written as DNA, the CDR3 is TGTGCCAGCAGCTTGGTACTGGGAGGGTATGGCTACACCTTC. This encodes CASSLVLGGYGYTF.